Sequencing of this T cell receptor (beta chain) was carried out in a study of long-term antiretroviral therapy in people with HIV (dated by TCRdb to between 2021 and 2022). Study-wide context: The earliest samples were collected roughly a decade before the 2015 WHO recommendation for immediate ART, at a time when ART was usually postponed until CD4 counts fell. Whether ART initiation and durable HIV suppression were associated with changes in peripheral blood TRB repertoire composition and diversity was tested in a retrospective serial study. A total of 150 to 200 cryopreserved PBMC samples were contributed to the cohort by 30 adults with confirmed HIV infection, with samples collected serially over a mean of 6 years (range 1-12). Of the 30 participants with HIV, roughly twelve were female. No cross-contamination during QIAcube processing was seen in test extractions of a monoclonal T-cell line run alongside around 34 polyclonal samples.

The immunoSEQ hsTCRB v3.0 assay was used at survey level resolution to sequence the TRB variable region. The targeted TRB sequencing depth was about 35,000-55,000 T-cell genomes per sample. TRB libraries were pooled and sequenced on an Illumina MiSeq using a v3 150-cycle kit. In the paper's pipeline: Analysis of repertoires was carried out in R inside a reproducible Nextflow workflow spanning QC, data transformation and analysis. Custom analyses were implemented in LymphoSeq2, an R package for AIRR-Seq data exploration. After excluding a few samples that yielded fewer than 5000 total TRB sequences, approximately 180 HIV repertoires remained for analysis. Of the approximately 190 retained HIV repertoires, about 61 were collected before and 129 after ART initiation. Repertoires were downsampled to 5000 TRB nucleotide sequences, and summary statistics were averaged over 100 downsampling iterations. TRB sequences were retained for analysis only if CDR3 regions of at least seven amino acids were present. A Shannon entropy-derived clonality score and the Gini coefficient were used to measure diversity. Repertoire networks linked the top 5000 CDR3 amino acid sequences whenever two sequences differed by an edit distance of one. For TRB CDR3 amino acid sequences, antigen specificity groups and MHC restriction were predicted with GLIPH2. To flag known associations with CMV, EBV, HIV or tissue antigens, CDR3 amino acid sequences were compared against VDJdb and McPAS-TCR. Pre-ART, post-ART and control groups were compared with Wilcoxon signed-rank tests and Holm-Bonferroni correction. TCRdb took over this immuneACCESS table, retaining in-frame rearrangements with V and J assigned. Such tables are incomplete; in checked studies, under half of the missing clones stem from an unresolved V gene, and the remainder is unexplained. The V and J calls and clone size come from that table; D and trimming were worked out from the DNA. The table for this sample lists 13,000 or so clones; 75% to 85% of them were counted only once. The top ten hold about 12% of the sample.

Paper-wide results and their limitations: Starting ART was linked to a significant rise in TRB diversity, yet even after long-term ART the diversity remained significantly lower than in transplant donor controls. Expanded TRB clones identified before ART initiation dominated the repertoire across all time points, though the dominance fluctuated and decreased in many PLHIV after ART. Because PBMC availability was limited, only the TCR beta chain was sequenced, with no alpha chain pairing. CDR3 length ranges in HIV repertoires were narrower than in controls, and network structure suggested an antigen-experienced repertoire with only a slight naive shift after ART. Inferences about post-ART repertoire changes were limited because no data were available on ART adherence, viral resistance or therapy changes. The samples were dated from about 2004 to 2018, and the ART regimens that were used may be less effective than current ART regimens. Because pre-ART samples had limited cell numbers, profiling was done on unsorted PBMC rather than on sorted CD4+ and CD8+ T cells.

On this clone: Its antigen is still unknown. Base qualities are not at hand, and no much larger clone is one base apart.

CDR3 length: 14 amino acids, cysteine to phenylalanine. Of all the DNA, just the CDR3 is kept, 42 bases in frame from base 1. V gives up 0 bases and J gives up 6 bases, and the segment between their germline ends measures 12 bases. CDR1 SGHRS and CDR2 YFSETQ were looked up in the germline V gene. Inclusion was restricted to participants for whom at least one PBMC sample before ART initiation and at least two post-ART samples were available. Every participant with HIV received treatment in the United States of America. Before DNA extraction, cryopreserved samples of about 0.9-11 million PBMC were thawed and then washed. At the time of the earliest PBMC sample, participants with HIV were aged between about 20 and 54 years. Per participant, PBMC samples came from 1-4 timepoints prior to ART initiation and 2-8 timepoints following ART initiation, for a median of 7 samples. Serial HIV viral load, CD4+ T-cell count, ART history and demographic data were obtained for every participant. Genomic DNA was extracted from unsorted PBMC with a Qiagen kit on a QIAcube, with processing performed in batches of 12 samples.

The rearranged segments are TRBV5-1 and TRBJ1-1; TRBD1 is perhaps the D gene, given 5 matching bases. Sequenced here: unsorted PBMCs, sampled 3.2 years before starting antiretroviral therapy. This TCR was recovered from a middle-aged man with HIV. The DNA reads as follows: TGCGCCAGCAGCTTGGCCGGGGGGTGGGCTGAAGCTTTCTTT. It encodes CASSLAGGWAEAFF.